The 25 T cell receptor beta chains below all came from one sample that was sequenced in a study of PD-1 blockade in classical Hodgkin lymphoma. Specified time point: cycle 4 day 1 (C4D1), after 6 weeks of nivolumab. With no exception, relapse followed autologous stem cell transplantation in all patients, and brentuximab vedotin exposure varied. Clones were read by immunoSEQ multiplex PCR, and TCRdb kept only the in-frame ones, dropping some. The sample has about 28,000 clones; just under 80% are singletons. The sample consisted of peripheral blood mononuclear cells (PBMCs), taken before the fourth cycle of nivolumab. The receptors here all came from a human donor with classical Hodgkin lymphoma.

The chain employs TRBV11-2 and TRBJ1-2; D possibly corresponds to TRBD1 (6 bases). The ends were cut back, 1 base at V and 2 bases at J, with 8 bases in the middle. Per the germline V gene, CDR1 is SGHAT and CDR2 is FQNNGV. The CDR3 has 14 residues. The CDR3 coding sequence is TGTGCCAGCAGCTTAGTGCAGGGGAACTATGGCTACACCTTC. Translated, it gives CASSLVQGNYGYTF.

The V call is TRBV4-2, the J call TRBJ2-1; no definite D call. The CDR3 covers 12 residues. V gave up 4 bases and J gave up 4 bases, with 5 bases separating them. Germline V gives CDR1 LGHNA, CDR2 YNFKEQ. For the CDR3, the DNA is TGTGCCAGCAGCCTGGATTACAATGAGCAGTTCTTC. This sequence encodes CASSLDYNEQFF.

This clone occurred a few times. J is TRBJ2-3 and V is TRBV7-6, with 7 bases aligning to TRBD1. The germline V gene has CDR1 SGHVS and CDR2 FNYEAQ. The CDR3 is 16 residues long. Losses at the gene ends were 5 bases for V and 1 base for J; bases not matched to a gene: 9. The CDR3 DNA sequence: TGTGCCAGCAGCAATCAGGGACAGCCTGGCACAGATACGCAGTATTTT. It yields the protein CASSNQGQPGTDTQYF.

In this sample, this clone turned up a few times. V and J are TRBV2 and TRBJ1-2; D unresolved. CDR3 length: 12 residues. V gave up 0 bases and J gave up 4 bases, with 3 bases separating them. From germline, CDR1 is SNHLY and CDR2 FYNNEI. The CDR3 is CASSEAGYGYTF. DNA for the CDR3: TGTGCCAGCAGTGAAGCGGGCTATGGCTACACCTTC. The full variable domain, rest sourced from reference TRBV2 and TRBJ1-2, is EPEVTQTPSHQVTQMGQEVILRCVPISNHLYFYWYRQILGQKVEFLVSFYNNEISEKSEIFDDQFSVERPDGSNFTLKIRSTKLEDSAMYFCASSEAGYGYTFGSGTRLTVV.

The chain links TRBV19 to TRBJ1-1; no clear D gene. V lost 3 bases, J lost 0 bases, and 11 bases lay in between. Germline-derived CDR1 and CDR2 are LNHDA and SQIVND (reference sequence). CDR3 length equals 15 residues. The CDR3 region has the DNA TGTGCCAGTAGTATGGCGGGGTACGTGAACACTGAAGCTTTCTTT. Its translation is CASSMAGYVNTEAFF.

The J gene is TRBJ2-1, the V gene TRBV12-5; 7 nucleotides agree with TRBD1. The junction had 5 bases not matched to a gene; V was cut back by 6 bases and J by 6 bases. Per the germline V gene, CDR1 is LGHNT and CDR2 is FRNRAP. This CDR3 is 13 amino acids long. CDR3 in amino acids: CASGTGFFNEQFF. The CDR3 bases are TGTGCTAGTGGGACAGGGTTCTTCAATGAGCAGTTCTTC.

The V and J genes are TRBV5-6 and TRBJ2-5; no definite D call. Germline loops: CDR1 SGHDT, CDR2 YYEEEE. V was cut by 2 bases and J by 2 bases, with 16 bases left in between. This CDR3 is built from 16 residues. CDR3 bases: TGTGCCAGCAGCTTCTCAGTCACAGAGACACAAGAGACCCAGTACTTC. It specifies CASSFSVTETQETQYF.

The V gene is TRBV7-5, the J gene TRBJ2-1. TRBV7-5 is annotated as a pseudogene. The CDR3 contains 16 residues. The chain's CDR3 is CARSSKQRQKYNEQFF. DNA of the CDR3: TGTGCCAGAAGCTCGAAGCAGCGACAAAAGTACAATGAGCAGTTCTTC.

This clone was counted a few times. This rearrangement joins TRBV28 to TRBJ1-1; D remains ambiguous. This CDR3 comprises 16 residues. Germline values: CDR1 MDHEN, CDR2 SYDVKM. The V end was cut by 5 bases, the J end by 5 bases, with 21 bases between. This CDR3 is CASSPSETRRRTEAFF. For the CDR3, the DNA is TGTGCCAGCAGTCCATCGGAGACAAGGAGGCGGACTGAAGCTTTCTTT.

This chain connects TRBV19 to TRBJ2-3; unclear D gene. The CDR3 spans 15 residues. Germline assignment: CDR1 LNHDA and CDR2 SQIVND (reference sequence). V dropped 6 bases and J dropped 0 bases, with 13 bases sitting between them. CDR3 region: CASRILAASTDTQYF. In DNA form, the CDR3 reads TGTGCCAGTAGAATCCTGGCGGCTAGCACAGATACGCAGTATTTT.

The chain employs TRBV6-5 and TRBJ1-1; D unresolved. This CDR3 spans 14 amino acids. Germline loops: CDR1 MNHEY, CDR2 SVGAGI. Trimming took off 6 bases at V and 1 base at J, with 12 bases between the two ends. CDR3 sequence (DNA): TGTGCCAGCAGGTCGTCCGAATCGAACACTGAAGCTTTCTTT. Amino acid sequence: CASRSSESNTEAFF.

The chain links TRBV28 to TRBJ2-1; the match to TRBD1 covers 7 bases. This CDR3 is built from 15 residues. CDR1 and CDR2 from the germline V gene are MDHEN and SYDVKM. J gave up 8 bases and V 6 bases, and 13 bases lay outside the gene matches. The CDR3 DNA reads TGTGCCAGCAGAGCCCCGAGAGGGGGCGTGTATGAGCAGTTCTTC. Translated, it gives CASRAPRGGVYEQFF.

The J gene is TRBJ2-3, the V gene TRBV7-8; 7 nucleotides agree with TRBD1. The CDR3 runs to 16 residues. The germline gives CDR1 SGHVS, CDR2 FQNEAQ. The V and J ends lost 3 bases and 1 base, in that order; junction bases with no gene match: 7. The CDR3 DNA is TGTGCCAGCAGCTTCGCCCCGGGACAGCGCACAGATACGCAGTATTTT. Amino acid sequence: CASSFAPGQRTDTQYF. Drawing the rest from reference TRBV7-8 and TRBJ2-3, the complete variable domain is GAGVSQSPRYKVAKRGQDVALRCDPISGHVSLFWYQQALGQGPEFLTYFQNEAQLDKSGLPSDRFFAERPEGSVSTLKIQRTQQEDSAVYLCASSFAPGQRTDTQYFGPGTRLTVL.

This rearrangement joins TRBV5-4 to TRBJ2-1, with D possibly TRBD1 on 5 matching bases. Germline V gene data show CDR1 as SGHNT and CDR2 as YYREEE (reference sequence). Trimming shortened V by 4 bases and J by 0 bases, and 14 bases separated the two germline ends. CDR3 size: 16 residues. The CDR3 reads CASSPSGASSYNEQFF. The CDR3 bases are TGTGCCAGCAGCCCTAGTGGGGCCAGCTCCTACAATGAGCAGTTCTTC. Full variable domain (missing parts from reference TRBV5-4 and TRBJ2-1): ETGVTQSPTHLIKTRGQQVTLRCSSQSGHNTVSWYQQALGQGPQFIFQYYREEENGRGNFPPRFSGLQFPNYSSELNVNALELDDSALYLCASSPSGASSYNEQFFGPGTRLTVL.

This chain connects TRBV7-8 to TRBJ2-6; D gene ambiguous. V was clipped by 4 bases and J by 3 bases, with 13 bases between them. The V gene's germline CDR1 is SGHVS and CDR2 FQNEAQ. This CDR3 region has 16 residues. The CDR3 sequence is CASSSSARGGANVLTF. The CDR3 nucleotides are TGTGCCAGCAGCTCCTCGGCTCGAGGTGGGGCCAACGTCCTGACTTTC.

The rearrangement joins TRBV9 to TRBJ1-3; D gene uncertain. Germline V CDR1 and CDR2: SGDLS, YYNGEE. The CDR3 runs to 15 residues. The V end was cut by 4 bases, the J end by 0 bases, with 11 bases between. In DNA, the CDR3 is TGTGCCAGCAGCACCCGTCCCGGCTCTGGAAACACCATATATTTT. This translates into CASSTRPGSGNTIYF.

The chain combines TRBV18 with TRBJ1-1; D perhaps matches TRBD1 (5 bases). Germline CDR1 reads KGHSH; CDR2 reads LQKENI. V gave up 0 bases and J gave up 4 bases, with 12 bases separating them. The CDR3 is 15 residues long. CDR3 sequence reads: CASSPPSGGGTEAFF. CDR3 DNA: TGTGCCAGCTCACCACCTTCCGGGGGGGGCACTGAAGCTTTCTTT.

The CDR3 DNA follows: TGTGCCAGCAGCCACCCGGACAGGGCTCGCTACGAGCAGTACTTC. This gives the protein CASSHPDRARYEQYF. V and J are TRBV6-1 and TRBJ2-7; 8 nucleotides align to TRBD1. The CDR3 runs to 15 residues. V lost 6 bases and J lost 3; bases outside the gene matches: 10. Germline CDR1 reads MNHNS; CDR2 reads SASEGT.

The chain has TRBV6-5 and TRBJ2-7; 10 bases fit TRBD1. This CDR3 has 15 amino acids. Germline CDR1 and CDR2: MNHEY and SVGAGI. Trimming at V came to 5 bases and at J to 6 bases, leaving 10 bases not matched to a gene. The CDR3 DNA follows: TGTGCCAGCAGTGGCCGTGACAGGGGGCATGTCGAGCAGTACTTC. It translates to CASSGRDRGHVEQYF.

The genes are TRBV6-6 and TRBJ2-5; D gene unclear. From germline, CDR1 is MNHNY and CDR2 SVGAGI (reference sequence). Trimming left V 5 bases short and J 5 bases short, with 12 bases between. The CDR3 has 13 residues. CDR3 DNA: TGTGCCAGCAGTCTTCTGGCAGATGAGACCCAGTACTTC. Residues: CASSLLADETQYF.

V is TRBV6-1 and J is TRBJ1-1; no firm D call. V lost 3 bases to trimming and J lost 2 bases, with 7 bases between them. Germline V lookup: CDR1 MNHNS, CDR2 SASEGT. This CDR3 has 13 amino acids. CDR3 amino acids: CASSDQLNTEAFF. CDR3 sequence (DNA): TGTGCCAGCAGTGACCAGTTAAACACTGAAGCTTTCTTT.

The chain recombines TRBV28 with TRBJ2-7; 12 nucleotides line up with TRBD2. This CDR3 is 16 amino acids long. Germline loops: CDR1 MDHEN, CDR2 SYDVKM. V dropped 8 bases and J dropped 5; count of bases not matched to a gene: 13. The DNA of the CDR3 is TGTGCCAGCCGTAGACTAGCGGGAGTAAGAGTTCACGAGCAGTACTTC. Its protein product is CASRRLAGVRVHEQYF.

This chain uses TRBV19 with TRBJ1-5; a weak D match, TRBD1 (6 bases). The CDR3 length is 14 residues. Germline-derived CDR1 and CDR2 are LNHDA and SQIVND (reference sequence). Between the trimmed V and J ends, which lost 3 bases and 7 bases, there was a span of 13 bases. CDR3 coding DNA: TGTGCCAGTAGTATGGAGGGGGGGTGGCAGCCCCAGCATTTT. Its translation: CASSMEGGWQPQHF.

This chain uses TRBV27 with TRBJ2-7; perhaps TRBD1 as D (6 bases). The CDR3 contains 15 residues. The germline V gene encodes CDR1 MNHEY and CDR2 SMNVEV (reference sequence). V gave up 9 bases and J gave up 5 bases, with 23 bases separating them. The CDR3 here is CASSRTATLTHEQYF. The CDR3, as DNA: TGTGCCAGTTCCAGGACAGCCACCCTAACCCACGAGCAGTACTTC.

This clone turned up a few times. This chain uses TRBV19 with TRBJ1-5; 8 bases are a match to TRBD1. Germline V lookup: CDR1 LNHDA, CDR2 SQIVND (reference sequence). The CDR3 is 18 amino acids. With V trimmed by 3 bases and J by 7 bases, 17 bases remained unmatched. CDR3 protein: CASSIRTGNLKQRQPQHF. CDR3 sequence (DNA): TGTGCCAGTAGTATCCGGACAGGGAACTTGAAGCAAAGGCAGCCCCAGCATTTT.